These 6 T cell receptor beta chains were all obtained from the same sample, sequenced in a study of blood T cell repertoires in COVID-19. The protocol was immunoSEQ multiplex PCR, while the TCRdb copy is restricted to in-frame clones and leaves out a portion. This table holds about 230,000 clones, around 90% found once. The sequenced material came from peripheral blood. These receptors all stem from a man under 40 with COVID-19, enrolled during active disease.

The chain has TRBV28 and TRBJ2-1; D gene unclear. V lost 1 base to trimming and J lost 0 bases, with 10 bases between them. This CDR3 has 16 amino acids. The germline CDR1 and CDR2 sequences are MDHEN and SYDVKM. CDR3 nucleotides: TGTGCCAGCAGTTTATTGAGCCTTAGCTCCTACAATGAGCAGTTCTTC. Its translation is CASSLLSLSSYNEQFF.

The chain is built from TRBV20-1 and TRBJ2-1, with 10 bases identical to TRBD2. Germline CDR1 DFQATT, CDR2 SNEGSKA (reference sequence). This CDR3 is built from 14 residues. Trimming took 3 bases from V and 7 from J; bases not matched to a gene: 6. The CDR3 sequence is CSASPLAGANEQFF. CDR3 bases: TGCAGTGCTAGTCCTCTAGCGGGGGCAAATGAGCAGTTCTTC.

CDR3 bases: TGTGCCAGCAGCTTAGCGAGAAACTACGAGCAGTACTTC. It translates to CASSLARNYEQYF. The J gene is TRBJ2-7, the V gene TRBV7-7; the D is unclear. The CDR3 extends over 13 amino acids. Germline V gene sequence: CDR1 SSHAT, CDR2 FNYEAQ (reference sequence). V lost 0 bases, J lost 3 bases, and 6 bases lay in between. Supplemented by reference TRBV7-7 and TRBJ2-7, the full variable domain reads GAGVSQSPRYKVTKRGQDVTLRCDPISSHATLYWYQQALGQGPEFLTYFNYEAQPDKSGLPSDRFSAERPEGSISTLTIQRTEQRDSAMYRCASSLARNYEQYFGPGTRLTVT.

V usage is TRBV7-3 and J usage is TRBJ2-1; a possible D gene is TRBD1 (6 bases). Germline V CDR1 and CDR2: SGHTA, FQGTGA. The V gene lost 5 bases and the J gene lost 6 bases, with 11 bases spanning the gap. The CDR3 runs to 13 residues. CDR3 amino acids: CASSPGTFNEQFF. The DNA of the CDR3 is TGTGCCAGCAGCCCTGGGACATTCAATGAGCAGTTCTTC.

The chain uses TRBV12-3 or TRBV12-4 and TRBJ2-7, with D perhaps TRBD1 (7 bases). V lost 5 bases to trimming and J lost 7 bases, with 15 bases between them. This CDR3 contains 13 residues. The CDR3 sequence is CASSPQGGGEQYF. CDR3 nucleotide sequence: TGTGCCAGCAGTCCTCAGGGGGGAGGAGAGCAGTACTTC.

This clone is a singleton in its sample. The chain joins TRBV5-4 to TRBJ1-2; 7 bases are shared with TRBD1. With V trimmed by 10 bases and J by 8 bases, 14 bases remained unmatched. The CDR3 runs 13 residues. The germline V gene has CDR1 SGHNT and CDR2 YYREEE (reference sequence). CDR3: CADSTGPLGGYTF. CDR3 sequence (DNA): TGTGCCGACTCGACAGGGCCGCTTGGGGGCTACACCTTC.